This T cell receptor beta chain derives from a study of blood T cell repertoires in COVID-19. The method was immunoSEQ multiplex PCR; TCRdb's version includes in-frame clones alone and lacks a portion of them. The top ten hold roughly 6.7% of the sample, which has about 63,000 clones, around 88% seen once. In this sample, this clone turned up a few times. CDR1 is SGHNT and CDR2 is YYREEE in the germline V gene (reference sequence). The CDR3 consists of 15 residues. J was trimmed by 4 bases and V by 0 bases; bases with no gene match: 7. The origin of this receptor is a human donor in a cohort sampled during active COVID-19. V and J are TRBV5-4 and TRBJ2-7, with TRBD1 matching over 7 bases. Source material: peripheral blood. In DNA, the CDR3 is TGTGCCAGCAGCTTGGACTGGACAGGTAATTACGAGCAGTACTTC. It is translated as CASSLDWTGNYEQYF.